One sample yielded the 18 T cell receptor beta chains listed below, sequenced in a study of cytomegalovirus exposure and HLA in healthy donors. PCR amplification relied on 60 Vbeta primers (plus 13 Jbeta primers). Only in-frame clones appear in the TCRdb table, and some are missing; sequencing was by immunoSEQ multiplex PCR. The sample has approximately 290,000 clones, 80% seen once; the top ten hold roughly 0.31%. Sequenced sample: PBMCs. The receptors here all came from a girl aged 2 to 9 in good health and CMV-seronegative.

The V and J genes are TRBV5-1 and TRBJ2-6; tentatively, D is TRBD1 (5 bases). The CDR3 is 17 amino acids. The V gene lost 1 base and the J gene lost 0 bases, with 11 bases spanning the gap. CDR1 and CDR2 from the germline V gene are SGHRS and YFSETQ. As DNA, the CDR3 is TGCGCCAGCAGCTTGACGACAGTAGCCTCTGGGGCCAACGTCCTGACTTTC. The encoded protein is CASSLTTVASGANVLTF.

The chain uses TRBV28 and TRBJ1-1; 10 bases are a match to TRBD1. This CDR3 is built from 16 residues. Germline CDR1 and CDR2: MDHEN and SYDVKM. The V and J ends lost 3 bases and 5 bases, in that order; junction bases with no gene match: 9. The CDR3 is CASSLGDRGLGTEAFF. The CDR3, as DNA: TGTGCCAGCAGTTTGGGTGACAGGGGGCTGGGGACTGAAGCTTTCTTT.

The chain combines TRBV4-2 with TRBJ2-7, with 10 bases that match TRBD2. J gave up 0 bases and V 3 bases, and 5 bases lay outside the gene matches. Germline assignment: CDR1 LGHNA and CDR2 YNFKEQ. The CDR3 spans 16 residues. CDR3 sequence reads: CASSQVAGGSSYEQYF. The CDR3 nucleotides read TGTGCCAGCAGCCAGGTAGCGGGGGGCAGCTCCTACGAGCAGTACTTC.

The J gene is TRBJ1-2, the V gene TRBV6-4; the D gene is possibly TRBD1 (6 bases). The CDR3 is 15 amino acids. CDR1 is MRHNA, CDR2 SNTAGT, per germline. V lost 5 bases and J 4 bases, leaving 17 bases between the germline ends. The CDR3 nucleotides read TGTGCCAGCAGTTTGGACAGCGGTAACGTCTATGGCTACACCTTC. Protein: CASSLDSGNVYGYTF.

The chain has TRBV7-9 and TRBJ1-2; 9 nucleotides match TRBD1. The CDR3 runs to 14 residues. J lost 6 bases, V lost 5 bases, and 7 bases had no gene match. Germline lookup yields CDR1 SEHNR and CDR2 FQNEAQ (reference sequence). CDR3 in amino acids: CASSATGGPHGYTF. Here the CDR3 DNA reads TGTGCCAGCAGCGCGACAGGGGGGCCCCATGGCTACACCTTC.

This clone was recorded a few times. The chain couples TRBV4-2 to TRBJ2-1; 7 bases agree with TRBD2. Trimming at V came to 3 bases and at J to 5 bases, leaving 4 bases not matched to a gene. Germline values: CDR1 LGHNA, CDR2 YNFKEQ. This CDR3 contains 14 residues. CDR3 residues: CASSHTSDHNEQFF. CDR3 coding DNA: TGTGCCAGCAGCCACACTAGCGACCACAATGAGCAGTTCTTC.

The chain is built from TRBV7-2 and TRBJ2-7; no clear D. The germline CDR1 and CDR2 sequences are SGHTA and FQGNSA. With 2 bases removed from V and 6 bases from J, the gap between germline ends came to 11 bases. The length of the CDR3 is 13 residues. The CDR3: CASSLPGRREQYF. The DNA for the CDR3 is TGTGCCAGCAGCTTACCGGGTAGGCGCGAGCAGTACTTC.

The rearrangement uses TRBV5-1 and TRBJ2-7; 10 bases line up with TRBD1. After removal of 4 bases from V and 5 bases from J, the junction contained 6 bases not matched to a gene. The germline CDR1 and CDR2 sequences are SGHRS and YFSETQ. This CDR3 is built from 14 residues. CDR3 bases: TGCGCCAGCAGCATCCCCGGGACAGGGGACGAGCAGTACTTC. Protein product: CASSIPGTGDEQYF.

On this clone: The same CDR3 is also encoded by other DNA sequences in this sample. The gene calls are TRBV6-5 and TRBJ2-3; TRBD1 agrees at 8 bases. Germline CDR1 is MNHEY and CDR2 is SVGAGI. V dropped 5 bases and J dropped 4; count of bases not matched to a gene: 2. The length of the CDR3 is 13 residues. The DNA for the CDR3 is TGTGCCAGCAGTGCAGGGGGCCCAGATACGCAGTATTTT. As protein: CASSAGGPDTQYF.

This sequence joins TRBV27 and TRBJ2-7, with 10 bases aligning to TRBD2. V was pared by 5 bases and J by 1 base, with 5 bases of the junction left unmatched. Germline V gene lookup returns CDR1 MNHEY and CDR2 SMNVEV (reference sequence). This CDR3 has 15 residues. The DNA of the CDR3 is TGTGCCAGCAGTACGGGACTAGCGTTATCCTACGAGCAGTACTTC. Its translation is CASSTGLALSYEQYF.

The CDR3 sequence is CASSQGMTYRAFF. Written as DNA, the CDR3 is TGCGCCAGCAGCCAAGGGATGACTTACCGAGCTTTCTTT. The chain couples TRBV4-1 to TRBJ1-1; the D is unclear. From germline, CDR1 is MGHRA and CDR2 YSYEKL. The CDR3 sequence is 13 residues long. Between the trimmed V and J ends, which lost 1 base and 10 bases, there was a span of 13 bases.

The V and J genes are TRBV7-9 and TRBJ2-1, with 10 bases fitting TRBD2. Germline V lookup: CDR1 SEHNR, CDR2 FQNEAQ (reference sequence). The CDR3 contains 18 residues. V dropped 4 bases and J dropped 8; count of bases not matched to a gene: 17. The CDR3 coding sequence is TGTGCCAGCAGCTCGAAGCGGGAGGGCCGGCCGTTTATCTATGAGCAGTTCTTC. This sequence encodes CASSSKREGRPFIYEQFF.

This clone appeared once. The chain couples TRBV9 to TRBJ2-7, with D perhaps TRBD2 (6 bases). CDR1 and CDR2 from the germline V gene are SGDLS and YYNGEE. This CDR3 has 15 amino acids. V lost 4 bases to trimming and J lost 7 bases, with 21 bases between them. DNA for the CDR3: TGTGCCAGCAGCAACGGGGGAACTCCCACGGCGGAGCAGTACTTC. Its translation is CASSNGGTPTAEQYF.

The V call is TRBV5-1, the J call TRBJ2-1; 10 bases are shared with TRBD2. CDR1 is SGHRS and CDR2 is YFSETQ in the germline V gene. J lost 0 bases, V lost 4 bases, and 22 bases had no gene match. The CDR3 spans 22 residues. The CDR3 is CASSPLGILAGTYAGSYNEQFF. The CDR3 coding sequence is TGCGCCAGCAGCCCCCTGGGGATACTAGCGGGAACTTACGCAGGCTCCTACAATGAGCAGTTCTTC.

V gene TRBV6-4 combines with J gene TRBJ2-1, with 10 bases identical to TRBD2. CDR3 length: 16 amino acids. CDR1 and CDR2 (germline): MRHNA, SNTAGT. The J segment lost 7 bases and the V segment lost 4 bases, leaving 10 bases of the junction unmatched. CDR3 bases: TGTGCCAGCAGTGCCGAACTAGCGGGAACATTAAATGAGCAGTTCTTC. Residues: CASSAELAGTLNEQFF.

CDR3 amino acids: CASSYGDSAVYGYTF. CDR3 nucleotides: TGTGCCAGCAGTTACGGGGACAGTGCAGTCTATGGCTACACCTTC. The V and J genes are TRBV6-6 and TRBJ1-2, with 7 bases matching TRBD1. V was clipped by 2 bases and J by 4 bases; unmatched bases: 7. This CDR3 is 15 amino acids long. Germline V gives CDR1 MNHNY, CDR2 SVGAGI (reference sequence).

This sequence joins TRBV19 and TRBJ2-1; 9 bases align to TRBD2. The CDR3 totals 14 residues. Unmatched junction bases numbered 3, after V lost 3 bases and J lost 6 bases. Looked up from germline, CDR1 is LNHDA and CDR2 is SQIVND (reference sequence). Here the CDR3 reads CASSIGLASNEQFF. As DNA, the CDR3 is TGTGCCAGTAGTATCGGACTAGCGTCCAATGAGCAGTTCTTC.

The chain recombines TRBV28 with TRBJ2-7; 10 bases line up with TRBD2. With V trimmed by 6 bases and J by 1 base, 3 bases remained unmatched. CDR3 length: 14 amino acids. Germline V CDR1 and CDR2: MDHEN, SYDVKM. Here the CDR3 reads CASSQRGGSYEQYF. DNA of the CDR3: TGTGCCAGCAGCCAGCGGGGGGGTTCCTACGAGCAGTACTTC.